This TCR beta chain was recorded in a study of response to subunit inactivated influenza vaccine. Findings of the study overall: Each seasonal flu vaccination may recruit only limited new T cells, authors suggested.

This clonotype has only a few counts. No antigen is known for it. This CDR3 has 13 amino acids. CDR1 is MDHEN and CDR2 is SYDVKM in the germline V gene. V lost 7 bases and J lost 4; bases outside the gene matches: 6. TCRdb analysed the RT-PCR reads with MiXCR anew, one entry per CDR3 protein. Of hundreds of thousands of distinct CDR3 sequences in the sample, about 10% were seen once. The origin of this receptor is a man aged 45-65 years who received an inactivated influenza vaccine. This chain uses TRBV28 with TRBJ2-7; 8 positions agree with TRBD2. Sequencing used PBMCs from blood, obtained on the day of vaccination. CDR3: CASTDGGGYEQYF. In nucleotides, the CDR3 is TGTGCCAGCACGGACGGGGGGGGATACGAGCAGTACTTC.